This T cell receptor (beta chain) came from a study of T cell changes during pregnancy in multiple sclerosis. The repertoire was sequenced with immunoSEQ multiplex PCR; TCRdb's copy has only in-frame clones and lacks some. Of around 3,500 clones listed, 80% to 90% are singletons. CDR3 size: 17 residues. Trimming at V came to 6 bases and at J to 0 bases, leaving 8 bases not matched to a gene. CDR1 and CDR2 (germline): SNHLY, FYNNEI. Sample: CD8+ T cells from peripheral blood mononuclear cells, taken in the first trimester of pregnancy. J is TRBJ1-6 and V is TRBV2; 7 bases match TRBD1. The clonotype comes from a female donor in good health, enrolled as a control in a pregnancy study. The CDR3, as DNA: TGTGCCAGCAGGGATACAGGGGAGAGCTCCTATAATTCACCCCTCCACTTT. Residues: CASRDTGESSYNSPLHF.